Below, one TCR beta chain is given with its context. Its antigen remains unidentified. The sample originates from a study of shared clonotypes between healthy human individuals. CDR1 is MGHDK and CDR2 is SYGVNS in the germline V gene. The CDR3 length is 12 residues. Study-wide results and limits: A limitation of the genetic and exposure-history diversity represented arose from few donors. Generation probability values for non-shared clonotypes were lower than those for clonotypes shared by all four donors.

In the original processing: ImmunoSEQ junction-only sequences lacked quality scores, so their filtering differed. Profiled with immunoSEQ multiplex PCR; TCRdb holds only in-frame clones, not every one. That table supplies the V and J calls and clone size; D and trimming were determined from the DNA. The top ten hold 1.5% to 2% of the sample, which has around 700,000 clones, less than 80% seen once. V is TRBV25-1 and J is TRBJ1-6; D perhaps matches TRBD1 (5 bases). Specimen: memory CD4+ T cells sorted from blood. Subset of the sample: CD45RA-negative fraction. The receptor was derived from a woman in her 30s in good health. CDR3 nucleotide sequence: TGTGCTTCGGGACTCCATAATTCACCCCTCCACTTT. Amino acids: CASGLHNSPLHF. The whole variable domain, filled in from reference TRBV25-1 and TRBJ1-6, reads EADIYQTPRYLVIGTGKKITLECSQTMGHDKMYWYQQDPGMELHLIHYSYGVNSTEKGDLSSESTVSRIRTEHFPLTLESARPSHTSQYLCASGLHNSPLHFGNGTRLTVT.